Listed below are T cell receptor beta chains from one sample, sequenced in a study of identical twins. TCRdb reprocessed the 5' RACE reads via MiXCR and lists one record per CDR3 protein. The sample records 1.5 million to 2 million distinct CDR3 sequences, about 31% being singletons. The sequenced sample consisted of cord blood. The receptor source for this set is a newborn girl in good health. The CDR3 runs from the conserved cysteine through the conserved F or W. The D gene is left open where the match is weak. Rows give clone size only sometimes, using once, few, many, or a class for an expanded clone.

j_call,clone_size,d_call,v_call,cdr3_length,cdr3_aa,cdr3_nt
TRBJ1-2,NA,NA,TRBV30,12,CAWSAISYGYTF,TGTGCCTGGAGCGCGATTAGCTATGGCTACACCTTC
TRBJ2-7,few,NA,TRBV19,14,CASSIGGPDYEQYF,TGTGCCAGTAGTATCGGGGGGCCGGATTACGAGCAGTACTTC
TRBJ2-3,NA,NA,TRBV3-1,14,CASSQEGTGDTQYF,TGTGCCAGCAGCCAAGAAGGGACGGGAGATACGCAGTATTTT
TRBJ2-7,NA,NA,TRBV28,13,CATRRLAEYEQYF,TGTGCCACCAGGCGGCTAGCAGAATACGAGCAGTACTTC
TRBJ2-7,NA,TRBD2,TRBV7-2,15,CASSRGLAGNYEQYF,TGTGCCAGCAGCCGCGGACTAGCGGGGAACTACGAGCAGTACTTC
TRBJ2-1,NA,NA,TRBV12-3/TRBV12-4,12,CASSLGQPEEFF,TGTGCCAGCAGTTTAGGACAGCCAGAGGAGTTCTTC
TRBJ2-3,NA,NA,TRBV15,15,CATSPRTLDTDTQYF,TGTGCCACCAGCCCGCGTACCCTCGACACAGATACGCAGTATTTT
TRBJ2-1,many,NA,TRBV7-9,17,CASSLGWTDPYYNEQFF,TGTGCCAGCAGCTTAGGGTGGACAGACCCCTACTACAATGAGCAGTTCTTC
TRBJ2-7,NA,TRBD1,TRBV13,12,CASTTGVDEQYF,TGTGCCAGTACCACAGGGGTCGACGAGCAGTACTTC
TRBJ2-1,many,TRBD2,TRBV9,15,CASSVEAGSYNEQFF,TGTGCCAGCAGCGTAGAAGCGGGGTCCTACAATGAGCAGTTCTTC
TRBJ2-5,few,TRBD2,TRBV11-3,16,CASSAPGTSGPETQYF,TGTGCCAGCAGCGCCCCTGGGACTAGCGGGCCAGAGACCCAGTACTTC
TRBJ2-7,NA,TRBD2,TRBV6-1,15,CASRTTSASYNEQYF,TGTGCCAGCAGGACTACTAGCGCTTCCTACAATGAGCAGTACTTC
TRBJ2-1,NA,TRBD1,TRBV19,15,CASTVTGGSYNEQFF,TGTGCCAGTACCGTGACAGGGGGCTCCTACAATGAGCAGTTCTTC
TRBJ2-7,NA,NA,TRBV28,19,CASSLGTGGLASSYNEQYF,TGTGCCAGCAGTTTAGGGACAGGGGGACTAGCGAGCTCCTACAATGAGCAGTACTTC
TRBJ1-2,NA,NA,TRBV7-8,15,CASSLVVERIYGYTF,TGTGCCAGCAGCTTAGTGGTGGAACGGATTTATGGCTACACCTTC
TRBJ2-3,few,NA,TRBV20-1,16,CSARGGVGVTTDTQYF,TGCAGTGCTAGAGGGGGGGTAGGAGTCACCACAGATACGCAGTATTTT
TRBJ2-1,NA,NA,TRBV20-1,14,CSAPDRGAGNEQFF,TGCAGTGCGCCAGATAGGGGGGCTGGGAATGAGCAGTTCTTC
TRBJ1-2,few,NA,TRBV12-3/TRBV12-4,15,CASTSRRQGFYGYTF,TGTGCCAGCACTTCGAGGCGGCAGGGGTTCTATGGCTACACCTTC
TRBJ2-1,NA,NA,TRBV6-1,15,CASRQGSFTYNEQFF,TGTGCCAGCAGGCAGGGGAGTTTTACCTACAATGAGCAGTTCTTC
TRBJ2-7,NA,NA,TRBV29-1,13,CSVEAGATYEQYF,TGCAGCGTTGAGGCAGGGGCAACCTACGAGCAGTACTTC
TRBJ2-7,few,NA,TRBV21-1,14,CASSKGLNTYEQYF,TGTGCCAGCAGCAAGGGACTGAATACCTACGAGCAGTACTTC
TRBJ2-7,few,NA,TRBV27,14,CASSLTSLRIEQYF,TGTGCCAGCAGCCTTACCTCCTTGAGGATCGAGCAGTACTTC
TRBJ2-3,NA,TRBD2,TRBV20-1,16,CSAMGLAGVMTDTQYF,TGCAGTGCTATGGGACTAGCGGGGGTTATGACAGATACGCAGTATTTT
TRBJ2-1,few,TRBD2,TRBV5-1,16,CASSLASTSGFNEQFF,TGCGCCAGCAGCTTGGCCTCGACTAGCGGGTTTAATGAGCAGTTCTTC
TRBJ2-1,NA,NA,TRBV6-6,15,CASSYGRGRFHEQFF,TGTGCCAGCAGTTACGGGCGGGGGCGTTTCCATGAGCAGTTCTTC
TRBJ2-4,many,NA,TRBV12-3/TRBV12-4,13,CASSLGWVNIQYF,TGTGCCAGCAGTTTAGGTTGGGTAAACATTCAGTACTTC
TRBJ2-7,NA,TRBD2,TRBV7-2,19,CASRGERGRGLAVSYEQYF,TGTGCCAGCAGGGGGGAGAGAGGCCGTGGGCTAGCGGTCTCCTACGAGCAGTACTTC
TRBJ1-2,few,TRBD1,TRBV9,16,CASSVNSGGQGKGYTF,TGTGCCAGCAGCGTAAACAGTGGTGGACAGGGCAAAGGCTACACCTTC
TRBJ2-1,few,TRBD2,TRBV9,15,CASSVASGGPHEQFF,TGTGCCAGCAGCGTAGCTTCGGGAGGGCCTCATGAGCAGTTCTTC
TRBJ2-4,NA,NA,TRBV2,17,CASRPNTGTLAKNILYF,TGTGCCAGCAGGCCTAACACCGGGACATTAGCCAAAAACATTCTGTACTTC
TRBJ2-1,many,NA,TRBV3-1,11,CASSQVHEQFF,TGTGCCAGCAGCCAAGTCCATGAGCAGTTCTTC
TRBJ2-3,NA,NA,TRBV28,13,CASSLWQADTQYF,TGTGCCAGCAGTTTATGGCAGGCAGATACGCAGTATTTT
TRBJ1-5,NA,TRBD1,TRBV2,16,CASSEGDRAFNQPQHF,TGTGCCAGCAGTGAAGGGGACAGGGCCTTTAATCAGCCCCAGCATTTT
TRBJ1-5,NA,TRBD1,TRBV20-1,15,CSARDDRGLSQPQHF,TGCAGTGCTAGAGATGACAGGGGGCTAAGTCAGCCCCAGCATTTT
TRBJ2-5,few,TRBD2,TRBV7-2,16,CASSLAGTSAQETQYF,TGTGCCAGCAGCTTAGCCGGGACTAGCGCCCAAGAGACCCAGTACTTC
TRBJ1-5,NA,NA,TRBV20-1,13,CSARGAYNQPQHF,TGCAGTGCTAGGGGGGCCTACAATCAGCCCCAGCATTTT
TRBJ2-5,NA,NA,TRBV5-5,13,CASSFLLQETQYF,TGTGCCAGCAGCTTCCTACTCCAAGAGACCCAGTACTTC
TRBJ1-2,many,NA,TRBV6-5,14,CASSYGAGDYGYTF,TGTGCCAGCAGTTATGGGGCAGGAGACTATGGCTACACCTTC
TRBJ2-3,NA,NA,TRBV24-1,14,CATSRGTLTDTQYF,TGTGCCACCAGCCGGGGCACCCTCACAGATACGCAGTATTTT
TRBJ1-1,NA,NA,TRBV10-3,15,CAISDAGLPNTEAFF,TGTGCCATCAGTGACGCGGGACTTCCGAACACTGAAGCTTTCTTT
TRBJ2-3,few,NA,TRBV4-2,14,CASSHPTRADTQYF,TGTGCCAGCAGCCACCCAACTAGGGCAGATACGCAGTATTTT
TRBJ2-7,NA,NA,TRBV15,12,CAIGVLDYEQYF,TGTGCCATTGGGGTGTTGGACTACGAGCAGTACTTC
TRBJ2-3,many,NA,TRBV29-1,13,CSVEGDNTDTQYF,TGCAGCGTTGAGGGGGATAACACAGATACGCAGTATTTT
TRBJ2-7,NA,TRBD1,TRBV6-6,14,CASSPMTGEETRYF,TGTGCCAGCAGTCCGATGACAGGGGAAGAGACCCGGTACTTC
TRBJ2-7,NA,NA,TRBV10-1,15,CASSEKRASYNEQYF,TGCGCCAGCAGTGAGAAGCGGGCCTCCTACAATGAGCAGTACTTC
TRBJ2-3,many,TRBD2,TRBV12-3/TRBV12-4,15,CASSSGLPSTDTQYF,TGTGCCAGCAGTTCGGGACTACCCAGCACAGATACGCAGTATTTT
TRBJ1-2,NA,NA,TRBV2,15,CASSSRPRIADGYTF,TGTGCCAGCAGTAGTCGTCCAAGGATCGCCGATGGCTACACCTTC